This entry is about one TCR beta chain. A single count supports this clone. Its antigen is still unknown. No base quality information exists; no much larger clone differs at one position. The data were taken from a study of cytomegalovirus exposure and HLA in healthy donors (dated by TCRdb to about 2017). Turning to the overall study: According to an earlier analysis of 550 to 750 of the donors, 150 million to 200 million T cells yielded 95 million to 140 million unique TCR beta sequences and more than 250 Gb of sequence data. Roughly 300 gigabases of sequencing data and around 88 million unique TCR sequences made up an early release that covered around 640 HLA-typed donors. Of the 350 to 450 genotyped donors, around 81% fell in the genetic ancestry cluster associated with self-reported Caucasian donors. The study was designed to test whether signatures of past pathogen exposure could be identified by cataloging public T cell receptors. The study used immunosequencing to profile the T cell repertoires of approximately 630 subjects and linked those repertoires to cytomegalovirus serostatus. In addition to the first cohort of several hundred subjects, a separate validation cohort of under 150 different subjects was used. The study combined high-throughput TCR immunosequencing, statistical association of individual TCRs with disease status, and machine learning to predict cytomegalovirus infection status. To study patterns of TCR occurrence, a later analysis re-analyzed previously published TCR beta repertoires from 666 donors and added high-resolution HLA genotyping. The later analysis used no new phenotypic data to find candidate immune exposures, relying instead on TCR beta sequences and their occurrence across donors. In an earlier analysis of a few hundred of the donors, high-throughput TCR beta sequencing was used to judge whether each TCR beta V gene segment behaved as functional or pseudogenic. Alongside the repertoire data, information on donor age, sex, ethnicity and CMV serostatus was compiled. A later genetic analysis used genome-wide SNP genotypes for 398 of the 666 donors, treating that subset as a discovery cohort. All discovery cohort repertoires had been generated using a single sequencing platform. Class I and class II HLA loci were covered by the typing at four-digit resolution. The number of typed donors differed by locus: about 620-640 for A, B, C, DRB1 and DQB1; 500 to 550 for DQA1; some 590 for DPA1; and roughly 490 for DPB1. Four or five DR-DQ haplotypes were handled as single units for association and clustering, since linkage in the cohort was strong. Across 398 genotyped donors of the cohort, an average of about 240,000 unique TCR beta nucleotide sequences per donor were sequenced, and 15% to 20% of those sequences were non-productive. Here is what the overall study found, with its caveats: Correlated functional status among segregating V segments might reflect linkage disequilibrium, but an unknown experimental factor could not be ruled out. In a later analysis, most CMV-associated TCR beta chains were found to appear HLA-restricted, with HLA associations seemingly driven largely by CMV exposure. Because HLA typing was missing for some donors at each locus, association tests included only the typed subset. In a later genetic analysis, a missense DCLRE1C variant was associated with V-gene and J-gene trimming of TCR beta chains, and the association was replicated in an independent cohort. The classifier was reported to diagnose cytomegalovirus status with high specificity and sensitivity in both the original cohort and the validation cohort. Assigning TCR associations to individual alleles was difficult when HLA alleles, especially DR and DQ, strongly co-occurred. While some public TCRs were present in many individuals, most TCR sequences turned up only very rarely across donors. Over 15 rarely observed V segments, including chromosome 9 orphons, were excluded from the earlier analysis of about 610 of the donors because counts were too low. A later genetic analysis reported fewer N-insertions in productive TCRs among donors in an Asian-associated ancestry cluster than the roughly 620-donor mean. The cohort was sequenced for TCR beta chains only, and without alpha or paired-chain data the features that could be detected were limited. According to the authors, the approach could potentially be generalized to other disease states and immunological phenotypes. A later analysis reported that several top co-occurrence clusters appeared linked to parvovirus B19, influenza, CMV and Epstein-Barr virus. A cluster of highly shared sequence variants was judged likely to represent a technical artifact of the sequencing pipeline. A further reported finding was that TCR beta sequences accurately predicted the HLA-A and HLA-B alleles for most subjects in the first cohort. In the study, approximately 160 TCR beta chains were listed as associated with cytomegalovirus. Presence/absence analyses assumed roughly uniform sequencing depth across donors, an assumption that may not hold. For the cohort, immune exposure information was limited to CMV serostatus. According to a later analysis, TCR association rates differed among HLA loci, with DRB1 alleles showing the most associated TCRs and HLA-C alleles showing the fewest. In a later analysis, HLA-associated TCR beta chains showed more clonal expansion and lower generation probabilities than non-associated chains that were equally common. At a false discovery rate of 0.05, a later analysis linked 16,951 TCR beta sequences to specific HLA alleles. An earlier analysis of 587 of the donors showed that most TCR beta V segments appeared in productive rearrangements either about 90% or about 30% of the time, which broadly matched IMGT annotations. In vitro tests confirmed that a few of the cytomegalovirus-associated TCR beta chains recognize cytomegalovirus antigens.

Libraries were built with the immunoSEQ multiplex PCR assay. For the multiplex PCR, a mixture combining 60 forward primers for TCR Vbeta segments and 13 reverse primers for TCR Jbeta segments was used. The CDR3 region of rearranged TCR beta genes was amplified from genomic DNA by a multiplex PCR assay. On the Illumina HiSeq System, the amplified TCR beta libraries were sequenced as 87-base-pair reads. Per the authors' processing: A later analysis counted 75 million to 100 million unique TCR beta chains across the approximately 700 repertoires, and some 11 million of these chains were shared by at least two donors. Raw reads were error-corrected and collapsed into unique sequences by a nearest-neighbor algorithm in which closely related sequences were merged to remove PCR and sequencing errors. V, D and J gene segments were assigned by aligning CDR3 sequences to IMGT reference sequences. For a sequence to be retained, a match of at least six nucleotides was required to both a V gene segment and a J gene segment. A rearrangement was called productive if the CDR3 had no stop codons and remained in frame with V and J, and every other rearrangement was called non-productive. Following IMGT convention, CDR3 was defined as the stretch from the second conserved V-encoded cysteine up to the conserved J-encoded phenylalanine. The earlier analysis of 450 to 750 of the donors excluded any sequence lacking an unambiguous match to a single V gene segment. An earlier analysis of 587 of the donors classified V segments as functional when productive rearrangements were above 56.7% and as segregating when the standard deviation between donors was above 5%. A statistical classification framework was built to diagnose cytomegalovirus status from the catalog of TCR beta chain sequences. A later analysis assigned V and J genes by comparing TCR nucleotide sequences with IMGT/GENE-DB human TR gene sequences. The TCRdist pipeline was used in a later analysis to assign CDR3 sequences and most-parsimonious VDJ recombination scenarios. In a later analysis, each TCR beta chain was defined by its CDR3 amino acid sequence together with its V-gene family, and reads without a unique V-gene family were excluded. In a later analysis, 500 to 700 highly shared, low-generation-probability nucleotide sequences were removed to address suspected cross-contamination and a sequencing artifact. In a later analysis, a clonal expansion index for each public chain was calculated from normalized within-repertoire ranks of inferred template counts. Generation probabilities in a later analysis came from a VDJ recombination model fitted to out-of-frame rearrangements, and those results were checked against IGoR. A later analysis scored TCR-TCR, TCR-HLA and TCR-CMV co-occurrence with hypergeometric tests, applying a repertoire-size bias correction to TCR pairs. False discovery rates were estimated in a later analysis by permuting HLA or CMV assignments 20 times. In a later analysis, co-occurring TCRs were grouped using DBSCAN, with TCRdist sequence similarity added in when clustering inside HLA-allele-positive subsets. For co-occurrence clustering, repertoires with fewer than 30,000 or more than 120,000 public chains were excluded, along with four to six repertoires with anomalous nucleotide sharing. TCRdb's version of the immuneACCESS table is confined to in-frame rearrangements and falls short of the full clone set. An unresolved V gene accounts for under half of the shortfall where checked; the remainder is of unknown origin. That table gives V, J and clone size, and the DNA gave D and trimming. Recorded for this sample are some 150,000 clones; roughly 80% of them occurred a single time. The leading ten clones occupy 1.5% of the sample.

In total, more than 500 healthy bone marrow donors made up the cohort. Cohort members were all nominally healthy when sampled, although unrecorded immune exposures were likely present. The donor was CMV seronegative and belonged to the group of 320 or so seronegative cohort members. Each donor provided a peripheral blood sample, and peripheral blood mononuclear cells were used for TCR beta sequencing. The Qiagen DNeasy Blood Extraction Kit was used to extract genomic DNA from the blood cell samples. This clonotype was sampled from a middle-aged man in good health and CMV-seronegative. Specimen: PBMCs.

The DNA sequence is given as TGTGCCAGCAGCCCGAGGGTGCACTATGGCTACACCTTC. Its translation reads: CASSPRVHYGYTF. The sequence links TRBV27 to TRBJ1-2, with the D gene not confidently named. At the junction V is shortened by 6 bases and J by 3 bases, with 11 bases in between. Taken from the germline V gene (reference sequence), the CDR1 and CDR2 loops are MNHEY and SMNVEV. Its CDR3 holds 13 amino acids, cysteine through phenylalanine. The CDR3 DNA has 39 bases and is translated from base 1.